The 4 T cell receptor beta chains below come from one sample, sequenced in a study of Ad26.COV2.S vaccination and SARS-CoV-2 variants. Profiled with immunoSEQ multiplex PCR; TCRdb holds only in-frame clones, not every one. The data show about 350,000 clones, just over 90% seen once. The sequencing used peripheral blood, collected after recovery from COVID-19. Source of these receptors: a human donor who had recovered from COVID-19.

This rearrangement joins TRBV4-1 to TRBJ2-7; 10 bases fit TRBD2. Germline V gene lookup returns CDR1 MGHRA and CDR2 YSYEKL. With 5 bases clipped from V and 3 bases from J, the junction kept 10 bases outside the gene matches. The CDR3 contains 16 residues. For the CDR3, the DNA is TGCGCCAGCAGCTACCAGGCTAGCGGGGGAGGCTACGAGCAGTACTTC. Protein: CASSYQASGGGYEQYF.

CDR3 in amino acids: CASSRKTNTEAFF. The CDR3 nucleotides are TGTGCCAGCAGCCGAAAAACGAACACTGAAGCTTTCTTT. The chain has TRBV11-3 and TRBJ1-1; D remains ambiguous. Trimming took off 5 bases at V and 1 base at J, with 8 bases between the two ends. From germline, CDR1 is SGHNT and CDR2 YENEEA. The CDR3 extends over 13 amino acids.

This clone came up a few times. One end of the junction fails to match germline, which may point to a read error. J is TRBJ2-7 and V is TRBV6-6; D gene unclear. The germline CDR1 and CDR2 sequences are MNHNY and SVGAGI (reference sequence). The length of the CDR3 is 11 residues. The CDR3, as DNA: TGTGCCAGCAGCAACAACTACGCGCAGTACTTC. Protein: CASSNNYAQYF.

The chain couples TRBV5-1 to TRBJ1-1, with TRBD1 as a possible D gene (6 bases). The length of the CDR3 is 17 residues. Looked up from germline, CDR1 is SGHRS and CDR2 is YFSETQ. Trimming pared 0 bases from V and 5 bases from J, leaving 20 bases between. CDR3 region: CASSLGLRQGLMTEAFF. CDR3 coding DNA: TGCGCCAGCAGCTTGGGACTACGGCAGGGGCTGATGACTGAAGCTTTCTTT.